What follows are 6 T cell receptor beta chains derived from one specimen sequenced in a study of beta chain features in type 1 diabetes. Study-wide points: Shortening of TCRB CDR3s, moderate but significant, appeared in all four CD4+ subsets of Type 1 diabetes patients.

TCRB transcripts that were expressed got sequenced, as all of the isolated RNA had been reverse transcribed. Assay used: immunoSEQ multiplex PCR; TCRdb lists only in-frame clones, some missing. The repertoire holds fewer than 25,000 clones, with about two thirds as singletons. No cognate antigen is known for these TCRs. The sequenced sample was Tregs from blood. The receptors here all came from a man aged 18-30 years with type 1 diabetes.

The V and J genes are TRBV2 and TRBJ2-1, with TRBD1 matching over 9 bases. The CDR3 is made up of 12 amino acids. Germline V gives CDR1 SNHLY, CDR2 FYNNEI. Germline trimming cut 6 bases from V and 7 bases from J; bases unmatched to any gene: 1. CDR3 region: CASRDRGNEQFF. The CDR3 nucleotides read TGTGCCAGCAGGGACAGGGGAAATGAGCAGTTCTTC.

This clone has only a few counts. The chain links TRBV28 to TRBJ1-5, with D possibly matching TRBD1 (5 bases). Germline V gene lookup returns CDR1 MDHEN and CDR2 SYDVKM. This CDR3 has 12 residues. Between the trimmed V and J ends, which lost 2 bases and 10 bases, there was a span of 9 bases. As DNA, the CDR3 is TGTGCCAGCAGTTTAAGTGGGGCCCCCCAGCATTTT. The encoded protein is CASSLSGAPQHF. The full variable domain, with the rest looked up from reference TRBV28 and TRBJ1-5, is DVKVTQSSRYLVKRTGEKVFLECVQDMDHENMFWYRQDPGLGLRLIYFSYDVKMKEKGDIPEGYSVSREKKERFSLILESASTNQTSMYLCASSLSGAPQHFGDGTRLSIL.

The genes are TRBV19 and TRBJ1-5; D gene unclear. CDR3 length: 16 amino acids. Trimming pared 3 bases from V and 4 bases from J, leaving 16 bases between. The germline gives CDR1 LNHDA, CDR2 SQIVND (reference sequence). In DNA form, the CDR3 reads TGTGCCAGTAGTATTACTTTGGGAAGAGGGAATCAGCCCCAGCATTTT. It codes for CASSITLGRGNQPQHF.

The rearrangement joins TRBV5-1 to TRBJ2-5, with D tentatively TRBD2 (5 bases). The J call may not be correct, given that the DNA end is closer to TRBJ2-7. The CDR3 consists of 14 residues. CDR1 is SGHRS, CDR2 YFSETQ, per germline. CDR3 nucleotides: TGCGCCAGCAGCTCGAGAGGGAGTTGGCACGAGCAGTACTTC. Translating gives CASSSRGSWHEQYF.

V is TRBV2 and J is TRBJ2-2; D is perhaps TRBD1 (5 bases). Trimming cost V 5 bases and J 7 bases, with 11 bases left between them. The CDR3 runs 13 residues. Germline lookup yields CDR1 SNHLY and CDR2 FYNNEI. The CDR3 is CASSPGFHGELFF. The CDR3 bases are TGTGCCAGCAGTCCAGGGTTTCACGGGGAGCTGTTTTTT.

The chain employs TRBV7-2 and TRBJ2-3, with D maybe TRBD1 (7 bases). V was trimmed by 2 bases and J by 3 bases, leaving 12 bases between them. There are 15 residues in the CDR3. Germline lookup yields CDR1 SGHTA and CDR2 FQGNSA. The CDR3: CASSLQGGDTDTQYF. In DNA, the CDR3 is TGTGCCAGCAGCTTACAGGGGGGAGATACAGATACGCAGTATTTT.